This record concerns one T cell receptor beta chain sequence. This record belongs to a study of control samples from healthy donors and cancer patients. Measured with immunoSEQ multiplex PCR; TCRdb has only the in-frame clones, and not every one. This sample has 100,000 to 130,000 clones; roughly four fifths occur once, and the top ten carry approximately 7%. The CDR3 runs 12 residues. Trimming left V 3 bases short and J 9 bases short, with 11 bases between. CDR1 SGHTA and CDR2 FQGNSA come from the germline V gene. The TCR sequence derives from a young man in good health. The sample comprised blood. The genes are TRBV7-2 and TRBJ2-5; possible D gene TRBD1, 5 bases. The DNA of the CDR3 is TGTGCCAGCAGCTTGGGTCTAGGGGCCCAGTACTTC. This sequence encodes CASSLGLGAQYF.